This TCR beta chain was identified in a study of identical twins. This clonotype was detected only a few times. What it recognizes is unknown. Each CDR3 protein gets one entry after TCRdb re-called the 5' RACE reads with MiXCR. The sample consists of 700,000 or so distinct CDR3 sequences, over 8.5% of them appearing once. General study points: Sequences that were out-of-frame, alpha and twin-shared displayed an excess of low generation probability. The degree of excess twin sharing was weaker in beta out-of-frame sequences. Clonotypes of the beta chain that were abundant in cord blood carried fewer insertions (memory repertoires showed none). Cross-sectional statistical analysis, not tracking of the same donors, underpinned the conclusions.

The sample also formed part of further work on yellow fever vaccine responses in identical twins.

The sequenced sample consisted of PBMCs. This TCR was sampled from a woman between 18 and 30 years old in good health.

CDR3 region: CASSFRAGANNEQFF. Here the CDR3 DNA reads TGCGCCAGCAGCTTCCGAGCGGGGGCTAACAATGAGCAGTTCTTC. The rearrangement uses TRBV5-1 and TRBJ2-1; TRBD2 matches at 8 bases. The CDR3 consists of 15 residues. Losses at the gene ends were 2 bases for V and 5 bases for J; bases not matched to a gene: 6. Germline V CDR1 and CDR2: SGHRS, YFSETQ.